The text below deals with one T cell receptor beta chain. The sample belongs to a study of blood T cells in healthy people across ages. V was clipped by 3 bases and J by 6 bases; unmatched bases: 3. Germline assignment: CDR1 SGHTA and CDR2 FQGTGA. The CDR3 loop spans 13 amino acids. Combining a sample-barcoded 5' primer with a J-beta primer mix, a second PCR ran for roughly 7 to 12 cycles. TCRdb recomputed calls from the 5' RACE reads with MiXCR, one row per CDR3 protein. The profile shows around 990,000 distinct CDR3 sequences, 20% to 25% of them singletons. A further study also used this sample, focusing on T cells of mothers and their children. That source adds: A few healthy Caucasian mothers, along with their six children, were the donors.

The sample comprised blood. The clonotype originates from a girl under 10 years old in good health. V is TRBV7-3 and J is TRBJ1-1; 8 nucleotides align to TRBD1. The CDR3 nucleotides read TGTGCCAGCAGCTTTACAGGGGGAGCTGAAGCTTTCTTT. Translating gives CASSFTGGAEAFF.